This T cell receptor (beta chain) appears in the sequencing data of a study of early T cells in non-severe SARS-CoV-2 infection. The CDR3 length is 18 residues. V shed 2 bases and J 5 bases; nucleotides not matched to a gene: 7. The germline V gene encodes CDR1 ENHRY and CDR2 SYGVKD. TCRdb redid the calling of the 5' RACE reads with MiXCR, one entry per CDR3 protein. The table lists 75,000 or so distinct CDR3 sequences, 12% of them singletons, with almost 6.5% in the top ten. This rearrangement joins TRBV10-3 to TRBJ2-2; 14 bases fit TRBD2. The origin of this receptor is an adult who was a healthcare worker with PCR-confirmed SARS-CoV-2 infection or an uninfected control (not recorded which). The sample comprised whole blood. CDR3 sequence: CAISEPTSGRARTGELFF. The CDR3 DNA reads TGTGCCATCAGTGAGCCGACTAGCGGGAGGGCTCGGACCGGGGAGCTGTTTTTT.